This T cell receptor beta chain was retrieved from a study of T cells in Graves' hyperthyroidism and ophthalmopathy. This clonotype was counted ten times or more. What it binds is not known. Hyperthyroidism was newly diagnosed in patients aged 18 to 65 (duration under 2 months). Fresh peripheral blood, more than 9 ml, yielded the PBMCs. Amplification of TCR beta CDR3 regions was performed using RNA transcripts as template. TCR CDR3 regions were first amplified by RT-PCR with HTBI primers. Each CDR3 protein gets one entry after TCRdb re-called the multiplex PCR reads with MiXCR. The sample includes more than 500,000 distinct CDR3 sequences, 14% seen only once; the top ten take approximately 15%. The study's findings and limits: A model of 13 V-J pairs discriminated ophthalmopathy from stable hyperthyroidism. Blood also contained most expanded thyroid clonotypes above 0.001.

Sequenced input: blood. This receptor was identified in a woman aged 40 to 55 with Graves' hyperthyroidism.

The DNA for the CDR3 is TGTGCCAGCAGTTTTCCCGGGACGGGTGAAAAACTGTTTTTT. This encodes CASSFPGTGEKLFF. The chain couples TRBV28 to TRBJ1-4; TRBD1 might be the D (5 bases). Germline V lookup: CDR1 MDHEN, CDR2 SYDVKM. This CDR3 contains 14 residues. Trimming cost V 3 bases and J 7 bases, with 12 bases left between them.